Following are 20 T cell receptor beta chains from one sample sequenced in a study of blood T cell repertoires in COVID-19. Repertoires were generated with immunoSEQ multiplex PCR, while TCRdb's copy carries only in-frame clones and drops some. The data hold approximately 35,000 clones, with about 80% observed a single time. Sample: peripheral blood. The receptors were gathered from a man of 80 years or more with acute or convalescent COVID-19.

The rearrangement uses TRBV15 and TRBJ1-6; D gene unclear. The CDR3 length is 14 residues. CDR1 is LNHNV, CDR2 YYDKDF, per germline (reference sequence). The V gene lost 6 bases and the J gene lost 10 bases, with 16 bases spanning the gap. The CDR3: CATSGSQTGSPLHF. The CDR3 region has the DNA TGTGCCACCAGTGGGTCTCAAACGGGATCACCCCTCCACTTT.

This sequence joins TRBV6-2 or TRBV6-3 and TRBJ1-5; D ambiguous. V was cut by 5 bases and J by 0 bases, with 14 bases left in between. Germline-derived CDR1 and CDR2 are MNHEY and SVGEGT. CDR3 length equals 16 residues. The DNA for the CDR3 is TGTGCCAGCAGTATACTCGCTCTTGCTAGCAATCAGCCCCAGCATTTT. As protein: CASSILALASNQPQHF.

As DNA, the CDR3 is TGCGCCAGCAGCCAAACGAGGCCTTCTAGGCAGTATTTT. It yields the protein CASSQTRPSRQYF. This rearrangement joins TRBV4-3 to TRBJ2-3; D gene unclear. The V end was cut by 2 bases, the J end by 11 bases, with 14 bases between. Germline lookup yields CDR1 LGHNA and CDR2 YSLEER. The CDR3 consists of 13 residues.

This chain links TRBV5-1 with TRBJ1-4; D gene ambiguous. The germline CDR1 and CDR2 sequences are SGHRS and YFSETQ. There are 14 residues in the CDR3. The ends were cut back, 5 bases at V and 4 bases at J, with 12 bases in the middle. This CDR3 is CASSTQTFNEKLFF. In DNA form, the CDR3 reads TGCGCCAGCAGTACACAGACCTTTAATGAAAAACTGTTTTTT.

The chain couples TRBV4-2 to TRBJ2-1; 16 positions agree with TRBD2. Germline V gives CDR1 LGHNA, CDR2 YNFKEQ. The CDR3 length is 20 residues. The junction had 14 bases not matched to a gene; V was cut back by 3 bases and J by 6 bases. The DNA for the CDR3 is TGTGCCAGCAGCCACCATAGTGGGGGGACTAGCGGGGGGGCCCGCAATGAGCAGTTCTTC. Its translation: CASSHHSGGTSGGARNEQFF.

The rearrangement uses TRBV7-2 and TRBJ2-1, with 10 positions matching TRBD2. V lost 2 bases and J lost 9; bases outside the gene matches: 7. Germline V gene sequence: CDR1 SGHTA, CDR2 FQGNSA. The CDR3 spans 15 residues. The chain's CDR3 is CASSLKREGRGEQFF. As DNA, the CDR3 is TGTGCCAGCAGCTTAAAGCGGGAGGGCCGGGGTGAGCAGTTCTTC.

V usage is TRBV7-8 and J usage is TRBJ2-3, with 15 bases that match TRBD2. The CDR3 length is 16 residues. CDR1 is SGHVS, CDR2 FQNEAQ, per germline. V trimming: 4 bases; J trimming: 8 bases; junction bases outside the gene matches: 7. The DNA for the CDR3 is TGTGCCAGCAGCTCCGGGACTAGCGGGAGGACTGGTACGCAGTATTTT. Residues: CASSSGTSGRTGTQYF.

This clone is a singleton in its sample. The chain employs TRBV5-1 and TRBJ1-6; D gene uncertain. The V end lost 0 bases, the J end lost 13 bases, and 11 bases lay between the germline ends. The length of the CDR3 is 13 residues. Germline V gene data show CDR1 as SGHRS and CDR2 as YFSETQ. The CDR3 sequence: CASSLAVLSPLHF. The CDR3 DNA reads TGCGCCAGCAGCTTGGCTGTCTTATCCCCCCTCCACTTT.

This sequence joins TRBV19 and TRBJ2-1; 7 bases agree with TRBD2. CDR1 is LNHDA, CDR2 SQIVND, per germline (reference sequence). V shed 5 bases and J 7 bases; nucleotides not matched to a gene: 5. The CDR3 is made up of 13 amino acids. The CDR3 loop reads CASSSTSLNEQFF. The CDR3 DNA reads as TGTGCCAGTAGTTCGACTAGCTTGAATGAGCAGTTCTTC.

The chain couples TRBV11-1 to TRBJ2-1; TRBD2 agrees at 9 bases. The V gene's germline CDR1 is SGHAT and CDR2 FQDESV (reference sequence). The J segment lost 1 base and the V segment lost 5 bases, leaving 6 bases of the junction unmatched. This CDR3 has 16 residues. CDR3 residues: CASSPDSGSSYNEQFF. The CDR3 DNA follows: TGTGCCAGCAGCCCGGATAGCGGGAGTTCCTACAATGAGCAGTTCTTC.

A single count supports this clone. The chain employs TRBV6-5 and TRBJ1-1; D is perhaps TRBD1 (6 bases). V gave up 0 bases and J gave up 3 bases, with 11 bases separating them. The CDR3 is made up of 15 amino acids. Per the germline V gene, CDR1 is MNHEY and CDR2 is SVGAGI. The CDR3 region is CASSYSRGADTEAFF. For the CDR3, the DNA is TGTGCCAGCAGTTACTCACGGGGGGCTGACACTGAAGCTTTCTTT.

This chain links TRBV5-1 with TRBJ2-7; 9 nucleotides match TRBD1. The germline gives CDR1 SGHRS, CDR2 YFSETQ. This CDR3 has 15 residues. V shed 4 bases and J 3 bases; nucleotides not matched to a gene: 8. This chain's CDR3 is CASSRTGTGIYEQYF. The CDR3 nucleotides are TGCGCCAGCAGCCGGACCGGGACAGGGATCTACGAGCAGTACTTC.

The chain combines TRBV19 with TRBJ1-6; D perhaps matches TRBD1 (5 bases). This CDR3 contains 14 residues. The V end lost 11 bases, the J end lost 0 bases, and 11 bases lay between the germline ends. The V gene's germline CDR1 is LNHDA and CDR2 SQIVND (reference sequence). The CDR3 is CAAGPSSYNSPLHF. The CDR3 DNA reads TGTGCCGCGGGACCTAGCTCCTATAATTCACCCCTCCACTTT.

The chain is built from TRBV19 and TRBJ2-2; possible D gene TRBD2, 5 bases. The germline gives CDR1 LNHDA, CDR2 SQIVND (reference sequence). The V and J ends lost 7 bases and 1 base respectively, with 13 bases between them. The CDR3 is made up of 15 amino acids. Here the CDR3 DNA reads TGTGCCAGTACCTTGAGCGGCAGGAACACCGGGGAGCTGTTTTTT. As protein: CASTLSGRNTGELFF.

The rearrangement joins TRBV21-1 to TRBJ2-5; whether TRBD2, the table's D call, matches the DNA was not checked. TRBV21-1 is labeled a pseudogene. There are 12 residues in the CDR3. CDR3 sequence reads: CASREEFVTQYF. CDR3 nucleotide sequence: TGTGCCAGCAGGGAGGAATTCGTAACCCAGTACTTC.

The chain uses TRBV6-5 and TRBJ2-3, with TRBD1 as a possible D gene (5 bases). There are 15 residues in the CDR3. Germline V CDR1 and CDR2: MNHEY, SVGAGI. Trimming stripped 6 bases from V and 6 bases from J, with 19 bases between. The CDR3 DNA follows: TGTGCCAGCAGCTCCTCTTTGGGGCCCGGGGATACGCAGTATTTT. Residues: CASSSSLGPGDTQYF.

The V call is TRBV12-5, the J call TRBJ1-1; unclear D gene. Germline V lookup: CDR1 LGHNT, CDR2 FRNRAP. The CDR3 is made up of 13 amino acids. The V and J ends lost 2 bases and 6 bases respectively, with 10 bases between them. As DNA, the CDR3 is TGTGCTAGTGGTTTGCCGACGAGGGCTGAAGCTTTCTTT. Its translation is CASGLPTRAEAFF.

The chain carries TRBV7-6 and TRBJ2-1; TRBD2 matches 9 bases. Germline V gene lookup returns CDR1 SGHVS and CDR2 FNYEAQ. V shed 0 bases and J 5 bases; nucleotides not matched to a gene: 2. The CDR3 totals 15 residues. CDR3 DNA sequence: TGTGCCAGCAGCTTAGCAGCGGGAGGCCACAATGAGCAGTTCTTC. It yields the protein CASSLAAGGHNEQFF.

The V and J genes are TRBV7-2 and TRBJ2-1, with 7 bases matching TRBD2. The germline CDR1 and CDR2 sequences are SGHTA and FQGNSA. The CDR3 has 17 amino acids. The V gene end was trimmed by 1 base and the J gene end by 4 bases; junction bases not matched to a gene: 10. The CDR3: CASSLGLGRGTYNEQFF. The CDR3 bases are TGTGCCAGCAGCTTAGGGTTGGGGCGGGGGACTTACAATGAGCAGTTCTTC.

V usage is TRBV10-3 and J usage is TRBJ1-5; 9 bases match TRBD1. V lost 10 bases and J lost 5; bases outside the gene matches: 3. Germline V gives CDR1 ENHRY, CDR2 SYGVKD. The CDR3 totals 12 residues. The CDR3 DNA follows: TGTGCCACAAGACAGGGGGATCAGCCCCAGCATTTT. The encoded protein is CATRQGDQPQHF.